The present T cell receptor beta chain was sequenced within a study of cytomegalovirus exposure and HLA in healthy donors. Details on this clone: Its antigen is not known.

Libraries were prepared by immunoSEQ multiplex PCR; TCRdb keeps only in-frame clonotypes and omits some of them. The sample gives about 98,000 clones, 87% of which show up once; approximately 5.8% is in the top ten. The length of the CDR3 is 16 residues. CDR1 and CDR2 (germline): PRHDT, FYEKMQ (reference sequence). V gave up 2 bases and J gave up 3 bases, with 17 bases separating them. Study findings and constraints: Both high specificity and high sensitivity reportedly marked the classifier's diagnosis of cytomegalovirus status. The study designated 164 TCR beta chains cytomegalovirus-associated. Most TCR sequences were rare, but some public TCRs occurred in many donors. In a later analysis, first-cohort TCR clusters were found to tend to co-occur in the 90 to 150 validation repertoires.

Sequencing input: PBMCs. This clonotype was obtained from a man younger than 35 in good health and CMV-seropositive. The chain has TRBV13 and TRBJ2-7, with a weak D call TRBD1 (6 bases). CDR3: CASSLITGIGIYEQYF. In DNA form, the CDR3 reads TGTGCCAGCAGCTTAATAACAGGGATTGGGATCTACGAGCAGTACTTC.